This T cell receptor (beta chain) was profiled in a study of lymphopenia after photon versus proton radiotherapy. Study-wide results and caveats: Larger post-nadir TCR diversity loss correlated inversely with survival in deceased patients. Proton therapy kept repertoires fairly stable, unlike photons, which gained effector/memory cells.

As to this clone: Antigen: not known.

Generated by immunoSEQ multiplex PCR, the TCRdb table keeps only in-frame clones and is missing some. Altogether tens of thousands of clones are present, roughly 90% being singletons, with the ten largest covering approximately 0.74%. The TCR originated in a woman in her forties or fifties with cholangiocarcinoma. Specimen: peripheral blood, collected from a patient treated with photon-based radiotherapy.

CDR3 sequence reads: CASSPGQGTGETQYF. The CDR3, as DNA: TGTGCCAGCAGCCCGGGACAGGGGACCGGAGAGACCCAGTACTTC. The rearrangement uses TRBV7-9 and TRBJ2-5; 10 bases map to TRBD1. The V gene end was trimmed by 5 bases and the J gene end by 4 bases; junction bases not matched to a gene: 7. This CDR3 is built from 15 residues. Per the germline V gene, CDR1 is SEHNR and CDR2 is FQNEAQ (reference sequence).